This note documents a single T cell receptor (beta chain) sequence. Its antigen is as yet unknown. This entry is derived from a study of T cells after yellow fever vaccination. Production of TCR cDNA was by 5'RACE template switching, which also added a universal primer site and UMIs. TCRdb re-analysed the 5' RACE reads in MiXCR, keeping a single row per CDR3 protein. This table holds 95,000 to 100,000 distinct CDR3 sequences, 4.5% to 6% found once. Study-wide results and caveats: Relatively few clonotypes were ones that appeared in both CD4 and CD8 compartments. The secondary response was weaker but peaked faster, day 5 versus 15.

The TCR sequence derives from a man younger than 35 who received the YFV17D yellow fever vaccine. Sample: CD8+ T cells sorted from PBMCs, taken 10 days after the yellow fever booster vaccination.

The CDR3 DNA follows: TGCGCCAGCAGCTTGGAAGGCAGTCTCAATCAGCCCCAGCATTTT. Protein sequence: CASSLEGSLNQPQHF. V and J are TRBV5-1 and TRBJ1-5; no clear D. The CDR3 loop spans 15 amino acids. The V gene lost 0 bases and the J gene lost 3 bases, with 10 bases spanning the gap. Germline-derived CDR1 and CDR2 are SGHRS and YFSETQ.